The sequence of this TCR beta chain was determined in a study of CD8 T cells in ankylosing spondylitis. Study-wide results and caveats: Within ankylosing spondylitis blood, a TCR beta motif made up of seven or eight highly homologous variants appeared to be characteristic. Enrichment of disease-linked clones was reportedly significant in matched ankylosing spondylitis synovial fluid. Peripheral blood held disease-linked clones only at relatively low frequency, and these were CD8+.

One entry per CDR3 protein results from TCRdb running MiXCR on the 5' RACE reads. The table shows around 890,000 distinct CDR3 sequences, with 12% occurring only once. This clonotype has at least ten counts. Its antigen is currently unknown. The receptor's source is a male donor with ankylosing spondylitis. The specimen sequenced was blood, either unsorted or a sorted T cell fraction (not recorded which).

The CDR3 nucleotides read TGTGCCAGCAGTTACTCGGTGGCGGGAGCCTACGAGCAGTACTTC. Its protein is CASSYSVAGAYEQYF. The rearrangement uses TRBV6-5 and TRBJ2-7; TRBD2 aligns across 7 bases. The ends lost 0 bases at V and 2 bases at J; junction bases unmatched: 4. The CDR3 is made up of 15 amino acids. CDR1 and CDR2 (germline): MNHEY, SVGAGI.